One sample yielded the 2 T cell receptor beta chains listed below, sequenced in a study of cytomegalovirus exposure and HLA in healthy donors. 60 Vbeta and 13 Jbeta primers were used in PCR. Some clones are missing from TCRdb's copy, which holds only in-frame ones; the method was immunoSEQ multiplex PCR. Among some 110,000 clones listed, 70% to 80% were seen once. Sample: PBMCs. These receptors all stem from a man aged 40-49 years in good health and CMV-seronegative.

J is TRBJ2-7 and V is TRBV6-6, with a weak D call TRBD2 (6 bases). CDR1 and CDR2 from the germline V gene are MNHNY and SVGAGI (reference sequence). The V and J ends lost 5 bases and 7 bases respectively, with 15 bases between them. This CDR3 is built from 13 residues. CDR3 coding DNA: TGTGCCAGCAGTGCCGGAGGGGCTGGGGAGCAGTACTTC. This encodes CASSAGGAGEQYF.

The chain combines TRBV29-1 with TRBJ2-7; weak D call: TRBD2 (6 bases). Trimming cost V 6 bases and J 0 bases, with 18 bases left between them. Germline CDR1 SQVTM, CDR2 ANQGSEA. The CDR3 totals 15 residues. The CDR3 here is CSVAPAGRVSYEQYF. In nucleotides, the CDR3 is TGCAGCGTCGCCCCGGCGGGACGAGTCTCCTACGAGCAGTACTTC.